This entry concerns a single TCR beta chain. This sample is drawn from a study of blood T cell repertoires in COVID-19. Study-level information: Spain, Italy and the United States supplied samples that represented acute and convalescent COVID-19.

TCRdb's table, derived via immunoSEQ multiplex PCR, lists solely in-frame clones and lacks some. The sample yields under 150,000 clones, roughly 80% seen once. Trimming took 6 bases from V and 0 from J, leaving 12 bases between them. The CDR3 is 15 residues long. CDR1 is SNHLY and CDR2 is FYNNEI in the germline V gene. Participants reported their clinical history, and cohort assignment relied on those reports. Symptom resolution, clearance, or two negative PCRs marked the recovered donors of Cohort 3. Sequenced input: PBMCs or T cells enriched from blood (not recorded which). The origin of this receptor is a man in his thirties or forties who had recovered from COVID-19. The chain joins TRBV2 to TRBJ2-1; D is uncertain. The CDR3 region has the DNA TGTGCCAGCAGGGTCGACTCCTCCTCCTACAATGAGCAGTTCTTC. It is translated as CASRVDSSSYNEQFF. The whole variable domain, remainder taken from reference TRBV2 and TRBJ2-1, is EPEVTQTPSHQVTQMGQEVILRCVPISNHLYFYWYRQILGQKVEFLVSFYNNEISEKSEIFDDQFSVERPDGSNFTLKIRSTKLEDSAMYFCASRVDSSSYNEQFFGPGTRLTVL.